This TCR beta chain stems from a study of T cell responses to AZD1222 COVID-19 vaccine. Study-level points and caveats: Samples come after the peak T cell response, not at day 14.

The CDR3 is 14 residues long. CDR1 SGHVS and CDR2 FNYEAQ come from the germline V gene. After removal of 3 bases from V and 7 bases from J, the junction contained 6 bases not matched to a gene. Profiling relied on immunoSEQ multiplex PCR, and the TCRdb table lists in-frame clones only, not all of them. The sample has 100,000 to 150,000 clones; 90% to 95% are singletons. Regarding this clone: The target antigen is unknown.

This chain links TRBV7-6 with TRBJ2-7; 10 nucleotides align to TRBD2. The sequence came from an adult in good health. The source was peripheral blood, collected on day 0 of AZD1222 vaccination. Here the CDR3 DNA reads TGTGCCAGCAGCTTGCTTCGGACTAGCGGTGAGCAGTACTTC. The encoded protein is CASSLLRTSGEQYF.